A single sample gave rise to the 19 T cell receptor beta chains below, sequenced in a study of blood T cell repertoires in COVID-19. The protocol was immunoSEQ multiplex PCR, while the TCRdb copy is restricted to in-frame clones and leaves out a portion. The table records about 59,000 clones, roughly 79% of them present only once. The material sequenced was peripheral blood. All receptors derive from a man in his 60s with acute or convalescent COVID-19.

The chain links TRBV14 to TRBJ2-3, with 8 bases matching TRBD1. This CDR3 is built from 14 residues. The V segment lost 3 bases and the J segment 5 bases; nucleotides outside the gene matches: 4. CDR1 is SGHDN and CDR2 is FVKESK in the germline V gene. Here the CDR3 DNA reads TGTGCCAGCAGCCACAAACAGGGGGAAGATACGCAGTATTTT. Its protein product is CASSHKQGEDTQYF.

This clone came up a few times. The CDR3 sequence is CASGDSGGTDTQYF. In DNA, the CDR3 is TGCGCCAGCGGCGATAGCGGGGGAACAGATACGCAGTATTTT. This chain connects TRBV5-1 to TRBJ2-3, with 9 bases aligning to TRBD2. Per germline, CDR1 SGHRS and CDR2 YFSETQ. The CDR3 is 14 residues long. V lost 7 bases and J lost 3; bases outside the gene matches: 6.

The CDR3: CASSTGDNSGNTIYF. CDR3 nucleotides: TGTGCCAGTAGCACAGGGGATAACTCTGGAAACACCATATATTTT. The chain recombines TRBV19 with TRBJ1-3, with 7 bases matching TRBD1. V dropped 6 bases and J dropped 0; count of bases not matched to a gene: 5. Germline V gene data show CDR1 as LNHDA and CDR2 as SQIVND (reference sequence). The CDR3 sequence is 15 residues long.

V gene TRBV6-1 combines with J gene TRBJ1-2, with 9 positions matching TRBD1. The CDR3 runs to 14 residues. Germline values: CDR1 MNHNS, CDR2 SASEGT. V lost 3 bases, J lost 8 bases, and 7 bases stayed unmatched. CDR3 nucleotides: TGTGCCAGCAGTGACCGGGACAGGGCAAGGGGCTACACCTTC. Protein sequence: CASSDRDRARGYTF.

CDR3 sequence (DNA): TGTGCCAGCAGGATGGGGACAGGGGAGGAAAAACTGTTTTTT. It encodes CASRMGTGEEKLFF. The rearrangement uses TRBV2 and TRBJ1-4; 10 bases fit TRBD1. The germline gives CDR1 SNHLY, CDR2 FYNNEI. Trimming at V came to 6 bases and at J to 8 bases, leaving 6 bases not matched to a gene. The CDR3 extends over 14 amino acids.

J is TRBJ1-1 and V is TRBV6-6, with D unresolved. Looked up from germline, CDR1 is MNHNY and CDR2 is SVGAGI (reference sequence). The CDR3 sequence is 13 residues long. V was clipped by 5 bases and J by 6 bases, with 13 bases between them. CDR3 region: CASSAPGLSEAFF. CDR3 nucleotides: TGTGCCAGCAGTGCCCCAGGTCTCTCTGAAGCTTTCTTT.

This sequence joins TRBV7-9 and TRBJ2-5, with 7 bases fitting TRBD1. This CDR3 has 16 residues. The trim removed 1 base at V and 2 bases at J, leaving 7 bases unmatched. In germline, CDR1 is SEHNR, CDR2 FQNEAQ (reference sequence). CDR3 sequence reads: CASSLGLGQSQETQYF. For the CDR3, the DNA is TGTGCCAGCAGCTTAGGTCTGGGACAGTCGCAAGAGACCCAGTACTTC.

V usage is TRBV27 and J usage is TRBJ2-5, with D unclear. The germline V gene has CDR1 MNHEY and CDR2 SMNVEV (reference sequence). This CDR3 has 13 amino acids. Trimming removed 6 bases at V and 8 bases at J, with 16 bases between. The CDR3 nucleotides are TGTGCCAGCAGCATTGGGCCCCCGAATACCCAGTACTTC. Amino acids: CASSIGPPNTQYF.

The chain couples TRBV6-6 to TRBJ1-2; 11 nucleotides match TRBD1. This CDR3 is built from 14 residues. J was trimmed by 7 bases and V by 4 bases; bases with no gene match: 5. Germline CDR1 is MNHNY and CDR2 is SVGAGI (reference sequence). Here the CDR3 reads CASSSLDRGPGYTF. The DNA of the CDR3 is TGTGCCAGCAGTTCATTGGACAGGGGGCCTGGCTACACCTTC.

DNA for the CDR3: TGTGCCAGCAGCTCCCGGGACAGGATTGGTGAGCAGTTCTTC. Encoded protein: CASSSRDRIGEQFF. V gene TRBV7-3 combines with J gene TRBJ2-1; 8 nucleotides align to TRBD1. This CDR3 comprises 14 residues. Germline CDR1 SGHTA, CDR2 FQGTGA. Unmatched junction bases numbered 8, after V lost 4 bases and J lost 9 bases.

The CDR3 nucleotides are TGTGCCAGCAGTTTAGGCAGGACAGGGGCATTGGAGACCCAGTACTTC. Its protein product is CASSLGRTGALETQYF. The genes are TRBV28 and TRBJ2-5, with 9 bases lining up with TRBD1. The germline V gene encodes CDR1 MDHEN and CDR2 SYDVKM. The CDR3 covers 16 residues. Trimming removed 2 bases from V and 5 bases from J; junction bases left unmatched: 9.

Only a few counts were recorded for this clone. The V gene is TRBV4-2, the J gene TRBJ2-3, with D uncertain. CDR3 length: 16 residues. Trimming stripped 4 bases from V and 1 base from J, with 15 bases between. CDR1 and CDR2 (germline): LGHNA, YNFKEQ. CDR3 sequence: CASSRSPLAGTDTQYF. CDR3 sequence (DNA): TGTGCCAGCAGCCGATCCCCCCTGGCGGGCACAGATACGCAGTATTTT.

This clone was seen only once. J is TRBJ2-5 and V is TRBV28, with D unclear. The CDR3 is made up of 13 amino acids. V gave up 6 bases and J gave up 0 bases, with 8 bases separating them. CDR1 and CDR2 from the germline V gene are MDHEN and SYDVKM. The CDR3 nucleotides are TGTGCCAGCAGCCGCTCGGACCAAGAGACCCAGTACTTC. Amino acids: CASSRSDQETQYF.

The gene calls are TRBV19 and TRBJ1-2; D ambiguous. Per the germline V gene, CDR1 is LNHDA and CDR2 is SQIVND (reference sequence). The CDR3 consists of 13 residues. With 7 bases removed from V and 1 base from J, the gap between germline ends came to 10 bases. CDR3 loop: CASTRGINYGYTF. The CDR3 DNA reads as TGTGCCAGTACAAGAGGGATTAACTATGGCTACACCTTC.

The rearrangement joins TRBV11-2 to TRBJ2-1, with a possible D match to TRBD2 (6 bases). Trimming cost V 1 base and J 8 bases, with 12 bases left between them. The CDR3 runs 14 residues. Germline values: CDR1 SGHAT, CDR2 FQNNGV. CDR3 sequence reads: CASSLGLTRDEQFF. The CDR3 coding sequence is TGTGCCAGCAGCTTAGGCTTGACTAGGGATGAGCAGTTCTTC.

The J gene is TRBJ1-2, the V gene TRBV6-5; the D is unclear. The CDR3 sequence is 15 residues long. With 6 bases removed from V and 0 bases from J, the gap between germline ends came to 14 bases. Germline V gene data show CDR1 as MNHEY and CDR2 as SVGAGI. The CDR3 DNA reads as TGTGCCAGCAGCCTTAAAGCGAGCGCTAACTATGGCTACACCTTC. This gives the protein CASSLKASANYGYTF.

The chain is built from TRBV12-3 or TRBV12-4 and TRBJ1-2; tentatively, D is TRBD1 (6 bases). V was cut by 7 bases and J by 8 bases, with 14 bases left in between. This CDR3 is built from 12 residues. The CDR3 nucleotides read TGTGCCAGCACGCGGGGGGCGAGGGGCTACACCTTC. As protein: CASTRGARGYTF.

This clone is deemed medium-sized. V usage is TRBV5-4 and J usage is TRBJ2-7; D is possibly TRBD2 (7 bases). Trimming took 4 bases from V and 5 from J, leaving 16 bases between them. CDR1 SGHNT and CDR2 YYREEE come from the germline V gene (reference sequence). The CDR3 loop spans 14 amino acids. CDR3 bases: TGTGCCAGCAGCCCACTGGGGGGGCCGAACGAGCAGTACTTC. It encodes CASSPLGGPNEQYF.

The chain recombines TRBV4-1 with TRBJ2-7, with unresolved D. This CDR3 is 14 amino acids long. Between the trimmed V and J ends, which lost 4 bases and 3 bases, there was a span of 13 bases. CDR1 is MGHRA, CDR2 YSYEKL, per germline. This CDR3 is CASSLRMGVYEQYF. The CDR3, as DNA: TGCGCCAGCAGCCTCCGGATGGGCGTCTACGAGCAGTACTTC.